These T cell receptor beta chains were read from a single sample in a study of breast tumors, draining lymph nodes, adjacent tissues. One entry per CDR3 protein results from TCRdb running MiXCR on the multiplex PCR reads. Seen here are tens of thousands of distinct CDR3 sequences, roughly 59% observed once, and the top ten hold around a fifth. The material sequenced was breast tumor tissue. These receptors were obtained from a female donor with breast cancer. Some clones in this sample may be carry-over from other donors' samples. Each CDR3 is given with its conserved first and last residue. Fields, in order: D gene, clone size, J gene, V gene, CDR3 DNA, CDR3 protein. A D gene is named only where the DNA matches it firmly. Clone size is stated in some rows and not others, as once, few, many or a class when expanded.

NA	NA	TRBJ2-7	TRBV13	TGTGCCAGCAGCCTCGGGACGGATCGACGGCAGTACTTC	CASSLGTDRRQYF
TRBD1	NA	TRBJ1-4	TRBV5-5	TGTGCCAGCAGCTTGGAGGGACAGTCGAATGAAAAACTGTTTTTT	CASSLEGQSNEKLFF
TRBD1	many	TRBJ1-5	TRBV20-1	TGCAGTGCCGGAAAAGGACAGGGGGGCCCTTGGCAGCCCCAGCATTTT	CSAGKGQGGPWQPQHF
TRBD2	NA	TRBJ2-5	TRBV4-2	TGTGCCAGCAGCCAATATAGCGGGGGTGACCAAGAGACCCAGTACTTC	CASSQYSGGDQETQYF
TRBD1	few	TRBJ1-2	TRBV10-3	TGTGCCATCAGGGAGACAGGGAACGTCTATGGCTACACCTTC	CAIRETGNVYGYTF
NA	NA	TRBJ2-2	TRBV7-2	TGTGCCAGCAGCCCCTTTGCCCGGACTTCCGGGGAGCTGTTTTTT	CASSPFARTSGELFF
NA	NA	TRBJ1-6	TRBV19	TGTGCCAGTAGTATGCGGCAGCGTGGGGGTAATTCACCCCTCCACTTT	CASSMRQRGGNSPLHF
NA	NA	TRBJ2-7	TRBV11-1	TGTGCCAGCAGCCCGAGGCAGGGGGGAACCTACGAGCAGTACTTC	CASSPRQGGTYEQYF
NA	many	TRBJ1-6	TRBV30	TGTGCCTGGAGTGTTAGGGATAATTCACCCCTCCACTTT	CAWSVRDNSPLHF
TRBD1	many	TRBJ1-2	TRBV6-5	TGTGCCAGCAGTCACCAGGGACAGGGTCCCGGCTACACCTTC	CASSHQGQGPGYTF
NA	many	TRBJ1-2	TRBV4-1	TGCGCCAGCAGCCAAGACTCAGCCTCCTATGGCTACACCTTC	CASSQDSASYGYTF
TRBD2	NA	TRBJ2-3	TRBV7-6	TGTGCCAGCAGCTTAAGAACTAGCGGGAGCGGGGCAGATGCGCAGTATTTT	CASSLRTSGSGADAQYF
TRBD2	NA	TRBJ2-2	TRBV4-1	TGCGCCAGCAGCCAAGATCCACCGGGACTAGCGGGAGTGGAGCTGTTTTTT	CASSQDPPGLAGVELFF
TRBD1	NA	TRBJ1-4	TRBV29-1	TGCAGCGTTCTCCCCTTTTTGACTAGCGGGTACGGGACAGGTGAAAAACTGTCTTTT	CSVLPFLTSGYGTGEKLSF
NA	NA	TRBJ1-4	TRBV12-3/TRBV12-4	NA	CASSSEGSVMKNCFF
TRBD1	NA	TRBJ2-7	TRBV19	TGTGCCAGTAGTCACAGGGGGTTCTACGAGCAGTACTTC	CASSHRGFYEQYF
TRBD2	many	TRBJ2-3	TRBV6-6	TGTGCCACCTACGGACTAGCGGGAGATGATACGCAGTATTTT	CATYGLAGDDTQYF
TRBD2	NA	TRBJ2-5	TRBV4-2	TGTGCCAGCAGCCAAGAGCTAGCGGGGGGTCGAACCCAGTACTTC	CASSQELAGGRTQYF
NA	NA	TRBJ1-3	TRBV20-1	TGCAGTGCTCGGGGGCCGAACTATGGCTACACCATATATTTT	CSARGPNYGYTIYF
NA	NA	TRBJ1-6	TRBV11-2	TGTGCCAGCAGCTCGGGCCGCGGGGGCGGTTCACCCCTCCACTTT	CASSSGRGGGSPLHF
NA	NA	TRBJ2-5	TRBV7-2	TGTGCCAGCAGCCTGAGGGGGACTTACTCCACGGAGACCCAGTACTTC	CASSLRGTYSTETQYF
TRBD1	NA	TRBJ2-1	TRBV5-1	TGCGCCAGCAGCTTGGTAGGACAGGGGGAGGATGAGCAGTTCTTC	CASSLVGQGEDEQFF
TRBD1	NA	TRBJ1-2	TRBV19	TGTGCCAGCCGGACAGGGGGAAACTATGGCTACACCTTC	CASRTGGNYGYTF
NA	many	TRBJ1-5	TRBV12-3/TRBV12-4	TGTGCCAGCAGTTTGGACTTCTATCAGCCCCAGCATTTT	CASSLDFYQPQHF
TRBD2	few	TRBJ2-3	TRBV4-3	TGCGCCAGCAGCCAAGATAGCGGGAGGGCGGGAGTGGACCCCACAGATACGCAGTATTTT	CASSQDSGRAGVDPTDTQYF
NA	NA	TRBJ2-7	TRBV5-1	TGCGCCAGCAGCTCCCTAAACTCCTACGAGCAGTACTTC	CASSSLNSYEQYF
NA	many	TRBJ1-5	TRBV7-2	TGTGCCAGCAGCTTACAGGGACTCGGGAATCAGCCCCAGCATTTT	CASSLQGLGNQPQHF
TRBD2	NA	TRBJ2-3	TRBV12-3/TRBV12-4	TGTGCCAGCAGCGCCCTGGGGGGGATAGATACGCAGTATTTT	CASSALGGIDTQYF
NA	NA	TRBJ1-4	TRBV5-1	TGCGCCAGCAGCAGTGTGGCGGCAGGGAGTGAAAAACTGTTTTTT	CASSSVAAGSEKLFF
TRBD1	many	TRBJ2-7	TRBV6-2/TRBV6-3	TGTGCCAGCAGGGACCGGGACAGGGTCTCCTACGAGCAGTACTTC	CASRDRDRVSYEQYF
NA	NA	TRBJ2-5	TRBV12-3/TRBV12-4	TGTGCCAGCGGTACACCCGAGACCCAGTACTTC	CASGTPETQYF
NA	NA	TRBJ1-3	TRBV5-6	TGTGCCAGCAGCTTGGATGGGGTCAGGAACACCATATATTTT	CASSLDGVRNTIYF
TRBD1	many	TRBJ1-6	TRBV4-2	TGTGCCAGCAGCCAAGCCCAGGGGGGTTCTAATTCACCCCTCCACTTT	CASSQAQGGSNSPLHF
NA	NA	TRBJ2-1	TRBV29-1	TGCAGCGTTGTTTACTACTTAGGGGAGAACTACAATGAGCAGTTCTTC	CSVVYYLGENYNEQFF
TRBD2	NA	TRBJ2-1	TRBV7-2	TGTGCCAGCAGCTGGAGATTAGCGGGAGGGCGAAGTGAGCAGTTCTTC	CASSWRLAGGRSEQFF
NA	few	TRBJ1-4	TRBV29-1	TGCAGCGTTCTGCCCTATGAAGGACTGTTTTTT	CSVLPYEGLFF
TRBD1	NA	TRBJ2-1	TRBV5-1	TGCGCCAGCAGCGATAAACCGGGACAGGGTAACAATGAGCAGTTCTTC	CASSDKPGQGNNEQFF
TRBD1	many	TRBJ1-2	TRBV2	TGTGCCAGCAGTGACCGACAGGGGGTTGGCTACACCTTC	CASSDRQGVGYTF
NA	NA	TRBJ2-5	TRBV7-9	TGTGCCAGCAGCTCTCTTCTAGCCGAAGAGACCCAGTACTTC	CASSSLLAEETQYF
NA	once	TRBJ2-5	TRBV24-1	TGTGCCACCAGTGAGGGGATTCGGGAGACCCAGTACTTC	CATSEGIRETQYF
NA	NA	TRBJ1-4	TRBV7-2	TGTGCCAGCAGCTCCAACGGCCTAGATGAAAGACTGTTTTTT	CASSSNGLDERLFF
TRBD2	NA	TRBJ2-2	TRBV12-3/TRBV12-4	TGTGCCGGCAGTAATTCCGGGACTAGCGCCACCGGGGAGCTGTTTTTT	CAGSNSGTSATGELFF
TRBD1	NA	TRBJ1-2	TRBV19	TGTGCCAGTAGTTCTCCGGGGACAGGGAGCTATGGCTACACCTTC	CASSSPGTGSYGYTF
NA	NA	TRBJ1-5	TRBV19	TGTGCCAGTAGTATTGGGCACTCAAGCAATCAGCCCCAGCATTTT	CASSIGHSSNQPQHF
TRBD1	NA	TRBJ2-5	TRBV30	TGTGCCTGGAGTGGGCAGGGGGCAACCTTGCAAGAGACCCAGTACTTC	CAWSGQGATLQETQYF
TRBD2	many	TRBJ2-3	TRBV7-9	TGTGCCAGCAGCCCGGGGGGGGGGGCGAGCACAGATACGCAGTATTTT	CASSPGGGASTDTQYF